The sequence of this TCR beta chain was determined in a study of post-analysis software for immune sequencing data. Whole-study context: The study covered relapsing-remitting, secondary progressive and progressive-relapsing courses of multiple sclerosis. Study-level points and caveats: About 5 TRBV segments, including TRBV5-6, TRBV5-1 and TRBV20-1, were more frequent in patients than controls. Analysis by F measure revealed that same-batch samples clustered strongly together.

With 0 bases removed from V and 5 bases from J, the gap between germline ends came to 8 bases. This CDR3 is built from 14 residues. Germline values: CDR1 MNHEY, CDR2 SVGAGI. In regard to this clonotype: Its antigen is not identified.

The TCR beta cDNA libraries contained unique molecular identifiers. TCRdb reprocessed the PCR reads with MiXCR, giving one entry per CDR3 protein. The repertoire holds approximately 630,000 distinct CDR3 sequences, with roughly three fifths as singletons. The source of this sequence is a girl aged 2 to 10 with multiple sclerosis. V and J are TRBV6-5 and TRBJ2-1; D perhaps matches TRBD2 (5 bases). The specimen was blood. For the CDR3, the DNA is TGTGCCAGCAGTTACTCGAGGGTTAACAATGAGCAGTTCTTC. This codes for CASSYSRVNNEQFF.